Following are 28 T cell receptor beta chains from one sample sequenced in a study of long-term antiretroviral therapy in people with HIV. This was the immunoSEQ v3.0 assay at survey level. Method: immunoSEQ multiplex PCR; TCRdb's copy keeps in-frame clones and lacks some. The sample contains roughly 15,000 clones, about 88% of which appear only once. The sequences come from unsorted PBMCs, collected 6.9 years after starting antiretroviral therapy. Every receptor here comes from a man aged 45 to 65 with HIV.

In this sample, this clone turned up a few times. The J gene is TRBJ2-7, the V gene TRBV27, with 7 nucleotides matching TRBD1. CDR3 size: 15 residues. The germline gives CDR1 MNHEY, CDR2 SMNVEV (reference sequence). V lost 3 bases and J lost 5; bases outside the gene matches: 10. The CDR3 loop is CASSFRRGREDEQYF. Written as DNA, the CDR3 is TGTGCCAGCAGTTTCCGAAGGGGGCGCGAGGACGAGCAGTACTTC.

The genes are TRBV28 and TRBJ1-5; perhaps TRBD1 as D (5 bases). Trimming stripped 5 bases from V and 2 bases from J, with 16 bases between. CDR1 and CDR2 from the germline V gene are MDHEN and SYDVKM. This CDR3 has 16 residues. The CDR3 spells CASSPTGGRGNQPQHF. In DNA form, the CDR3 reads TGTGCCAGCAGTCCAACGGGGGGTCGTGGCAATCAGCCCCAGCATTTT.

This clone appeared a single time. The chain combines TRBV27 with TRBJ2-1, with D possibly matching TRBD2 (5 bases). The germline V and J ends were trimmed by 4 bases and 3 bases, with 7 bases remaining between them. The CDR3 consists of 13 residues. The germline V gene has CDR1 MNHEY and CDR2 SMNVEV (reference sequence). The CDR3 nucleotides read TGTGCCAGCAGTTCCCGGGACTACAATGAGCAGTTCTTC. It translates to CASSSRDYNEQFF.

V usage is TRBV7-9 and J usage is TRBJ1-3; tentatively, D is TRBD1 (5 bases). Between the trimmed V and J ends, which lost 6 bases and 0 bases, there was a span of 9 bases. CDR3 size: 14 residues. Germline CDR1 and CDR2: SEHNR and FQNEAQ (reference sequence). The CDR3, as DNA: TGTGCCAGCAGGGGGGGGAACTCTGGAAACACCATATATTTT. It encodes CASRGGNSGNTIYF.

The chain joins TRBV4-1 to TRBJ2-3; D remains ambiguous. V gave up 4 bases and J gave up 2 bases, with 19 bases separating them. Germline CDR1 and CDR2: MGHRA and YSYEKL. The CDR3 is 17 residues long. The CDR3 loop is CASSPIGSSFNTDTQYF. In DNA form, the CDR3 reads TGCGCCAGCAGCCCAATAGGGTCAAGCTTCAACACAGATACGCAGTATTTT.

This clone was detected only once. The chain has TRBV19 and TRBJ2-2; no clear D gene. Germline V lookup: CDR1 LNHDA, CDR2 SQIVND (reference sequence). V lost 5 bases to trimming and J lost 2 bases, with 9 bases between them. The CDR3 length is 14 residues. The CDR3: CASSLLVNTGELFF. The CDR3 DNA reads TGTGCCAGTAGTCTCTTGGTTAACACCGGGGAGCTGTTTTTT.

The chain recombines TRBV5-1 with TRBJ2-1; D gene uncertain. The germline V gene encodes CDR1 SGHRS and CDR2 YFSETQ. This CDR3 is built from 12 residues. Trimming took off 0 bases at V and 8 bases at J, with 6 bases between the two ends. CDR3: CASSLAGDEQFF. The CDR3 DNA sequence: TGCGCCAGCAGCTTGGCTGGGGATGAGCAGTTCTTC.

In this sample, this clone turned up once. The CDR3 DNA follows: TGTGCCAGCAGTTTAGGGACCGGCGAGCAGTACTTC. Translating it yields CASSLGTGEQYF. V is TRBV25-1 and J is TRBJ2-7; D assignment may be TRBD1 or TRBD2 (5 bases each). The V end was cut by 5 bases, the J end by 6 bases, with 11 bases between. The CDR3 runs 12 residues. The germline V gene encodes CDR1 MGHDK and CDR2 SYGVNS.

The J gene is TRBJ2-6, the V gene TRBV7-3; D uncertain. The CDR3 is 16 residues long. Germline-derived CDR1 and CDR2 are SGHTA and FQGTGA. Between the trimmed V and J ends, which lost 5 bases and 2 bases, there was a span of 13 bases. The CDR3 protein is CASSPPRRTGANVLTF. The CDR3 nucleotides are TGTGCCAGCAGCCCCCCCCGGCGCACTGGGGCCAACGTCCTGACTTTC.

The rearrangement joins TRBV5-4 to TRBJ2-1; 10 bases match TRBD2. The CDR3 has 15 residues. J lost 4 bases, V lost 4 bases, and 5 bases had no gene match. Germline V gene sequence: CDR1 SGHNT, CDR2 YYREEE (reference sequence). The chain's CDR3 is CASSRRTSGYNEQFF. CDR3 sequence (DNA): TGTGCCAGCAGCCGGAGGACTAGCGGATACAATGAGCAGTTCTTC.

DNA for the CDR3: TGTGCCAGCAGCGAGAGGGCCCGTAAGGCAGATACGCAGTATTTT. This encodes CASSERARKADTQYF. This chain links TRBV5-8 with TRBJ2-3; possible D gene TRBD2, 5 bases. The germline V gene has CDR1 SGHTS and CDR2 YDEGEE. V was pared by 4 bases and J by 4 bases, with 16 bases between. This CDR3 has 15 residues.

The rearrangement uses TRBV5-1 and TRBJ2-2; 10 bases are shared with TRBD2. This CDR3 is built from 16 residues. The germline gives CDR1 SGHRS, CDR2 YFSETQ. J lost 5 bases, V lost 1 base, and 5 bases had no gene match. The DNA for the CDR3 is TGCGCCAGCAGCTTGCTAGCGGGGGAAGGGACCGGGGAGCTGTTTTTT. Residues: CASSLLAGEGTGELFF.

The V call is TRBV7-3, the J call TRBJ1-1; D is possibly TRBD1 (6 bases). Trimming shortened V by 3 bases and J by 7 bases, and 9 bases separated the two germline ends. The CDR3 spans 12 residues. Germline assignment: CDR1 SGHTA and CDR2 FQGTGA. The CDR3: CASSFTGSEAFF. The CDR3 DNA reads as TGTGCCAGCAGCTTTACAGGGAGTGAAGCTTTCTTT.

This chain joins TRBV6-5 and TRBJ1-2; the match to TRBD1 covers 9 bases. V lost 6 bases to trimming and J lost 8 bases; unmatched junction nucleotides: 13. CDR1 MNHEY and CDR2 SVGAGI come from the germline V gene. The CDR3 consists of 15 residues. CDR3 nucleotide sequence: TGTGCCAGCAGCAAAGCGGGACAGGGAGGTTTGGGCTACACCTTC. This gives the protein CASSKAGQGGLGYTF.

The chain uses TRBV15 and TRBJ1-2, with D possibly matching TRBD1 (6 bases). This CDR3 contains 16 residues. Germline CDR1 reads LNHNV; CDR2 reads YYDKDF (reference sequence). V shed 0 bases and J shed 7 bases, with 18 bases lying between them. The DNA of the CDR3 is TGTGCCACCAGCAGAGAGGGGGGGCAGGGAGATCGTGGCTACACCTTC. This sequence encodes CATSREGGQGDRGYTF.

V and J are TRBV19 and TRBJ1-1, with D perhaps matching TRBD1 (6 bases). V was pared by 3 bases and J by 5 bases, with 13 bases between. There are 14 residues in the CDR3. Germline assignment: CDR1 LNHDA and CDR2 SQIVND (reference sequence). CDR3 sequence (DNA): TGTGCCAGTAGTATTGGGGGCCTTGGGACTGAAGCTTTCTTT. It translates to CASSIGGLGTEAFF.

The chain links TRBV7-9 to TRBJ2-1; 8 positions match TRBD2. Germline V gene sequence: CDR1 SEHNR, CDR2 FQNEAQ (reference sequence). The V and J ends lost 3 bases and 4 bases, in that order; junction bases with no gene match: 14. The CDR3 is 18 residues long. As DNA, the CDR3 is TGTGCCAGCAGCTTCTCCGGGATAGCGGGGACTCTGTACAATGAGCAGTTCTTC. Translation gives CASSFSGIAGTLYNEQFF.

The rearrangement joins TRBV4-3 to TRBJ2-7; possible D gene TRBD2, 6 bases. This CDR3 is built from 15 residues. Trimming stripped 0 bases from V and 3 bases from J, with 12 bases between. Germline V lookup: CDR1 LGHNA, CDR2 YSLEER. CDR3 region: CASSQDLSGYYEQYF. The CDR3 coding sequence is TGCGCCAGCAGCCAAGATCTTAGCGGATACTACGAGCAGTACTTC.

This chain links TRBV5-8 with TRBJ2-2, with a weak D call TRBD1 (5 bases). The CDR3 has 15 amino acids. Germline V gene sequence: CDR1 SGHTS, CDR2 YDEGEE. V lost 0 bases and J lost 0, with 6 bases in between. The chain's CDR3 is CASSLEQANTGELFF. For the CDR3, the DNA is TGTGCCAGCAGCTTGGAACAGGCGAACACCGGGGAGCTGTTTTTT.

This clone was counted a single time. Here the CDR3 DNA reads TGTGCCAGCGCCGACGGGGTAACCTACGAGCAGTACTTC. Amino acids: CASADGVTYEQYF. This chain uses TRBV5-4 with TRBJ2-7; D perhaps matches TRBD2 (5 bases). This CDR3 spans 13 amino acids. The V and J ends lost 7 bases and 2 bases respectively, with 13 bases between them. From germline, CDR1 is SGHNT and CDR2 YYREEE (reference sequence).

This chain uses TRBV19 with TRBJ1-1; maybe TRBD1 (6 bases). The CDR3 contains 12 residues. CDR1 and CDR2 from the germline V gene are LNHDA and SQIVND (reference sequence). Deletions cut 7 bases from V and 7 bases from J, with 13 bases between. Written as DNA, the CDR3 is TGTGCCAGTATTTGGAAGGGGGGTGAAGCTTTCTTT. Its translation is CASIWKGGEAFF. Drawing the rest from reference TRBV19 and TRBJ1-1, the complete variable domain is DGGITQSPKYLFRKEGQNVTLSCEQNLNHDAMYWYRQDPGQGLRLIYYSQIVNDFQKGDIAEGYSVSREKKESFPLTVTSAQKNPTAFYLCASIWKGGEAFFGQGTRLTVV.

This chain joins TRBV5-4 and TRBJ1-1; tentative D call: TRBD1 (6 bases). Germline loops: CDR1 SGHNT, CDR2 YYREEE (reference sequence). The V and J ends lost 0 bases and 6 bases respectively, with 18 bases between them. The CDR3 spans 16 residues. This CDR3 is CASSLESNRVGAEAFF. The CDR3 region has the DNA TGTGCCAGCAGCTTGGAATCGAACAGGGTTGGCGCTGAAGCTTTCTTT.

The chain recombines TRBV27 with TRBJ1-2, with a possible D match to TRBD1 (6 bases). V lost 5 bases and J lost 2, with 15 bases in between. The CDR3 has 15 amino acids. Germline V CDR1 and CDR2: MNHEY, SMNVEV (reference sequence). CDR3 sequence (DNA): TGTGCCAGCAGTCCCATAACTACAGGGAACTATGGCTACACCTTC. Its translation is CASSPITTGNYGYTF.

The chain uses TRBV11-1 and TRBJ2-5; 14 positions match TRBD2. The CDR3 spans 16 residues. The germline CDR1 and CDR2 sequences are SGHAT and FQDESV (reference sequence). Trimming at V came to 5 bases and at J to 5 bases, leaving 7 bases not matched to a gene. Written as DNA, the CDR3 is TGTGCCAGCAGCCAGACTAGCGGGAGGGCCGGGGAGACCCAGTACTTC. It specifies CASSQTSGRAGETQYF.

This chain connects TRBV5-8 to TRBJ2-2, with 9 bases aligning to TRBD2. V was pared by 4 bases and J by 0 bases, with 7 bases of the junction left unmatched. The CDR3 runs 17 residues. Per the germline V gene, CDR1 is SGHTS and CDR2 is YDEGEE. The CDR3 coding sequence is TGTGCCAGCAGCCGAACTAGCGGGTGGACGAACACCGGGGAGCTGTTTTTT. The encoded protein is CASSRTSGWTNTGELFF. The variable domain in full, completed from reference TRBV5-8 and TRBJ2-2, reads EAGVTQSPTHLIKTRGQQATLRCSPISGHTSVYWYQQALGLGLQFLLWYDEGEERNRGNFPPRFSGRQFPNYSSELNVNALELEDSALYLCASSRTSGWTNTGELFFGEGSRLTVL.

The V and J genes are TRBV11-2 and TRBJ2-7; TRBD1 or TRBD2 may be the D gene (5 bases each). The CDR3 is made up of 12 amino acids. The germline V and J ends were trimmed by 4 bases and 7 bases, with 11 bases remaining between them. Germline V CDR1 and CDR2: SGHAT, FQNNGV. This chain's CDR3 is CASSWGMGEQYF. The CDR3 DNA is TGTGCCAGCAGCTGGGGGATGGGGGAGCAGTACTTC.

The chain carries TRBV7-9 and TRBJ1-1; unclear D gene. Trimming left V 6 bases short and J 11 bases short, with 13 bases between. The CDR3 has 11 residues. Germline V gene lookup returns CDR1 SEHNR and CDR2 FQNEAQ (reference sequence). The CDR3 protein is CASRPGLDAFF. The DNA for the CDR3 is TGTGCCAGCAGACCCGGACTGGATGCTTTCTTT.

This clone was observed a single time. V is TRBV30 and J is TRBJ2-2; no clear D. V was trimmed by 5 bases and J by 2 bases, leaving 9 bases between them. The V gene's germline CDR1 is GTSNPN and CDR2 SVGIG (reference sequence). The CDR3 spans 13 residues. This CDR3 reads CAWVTGNTGELFF. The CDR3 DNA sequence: TGTGCCTGGGTAACGGGCAACACCGGGGAGCTGTTTTTT.